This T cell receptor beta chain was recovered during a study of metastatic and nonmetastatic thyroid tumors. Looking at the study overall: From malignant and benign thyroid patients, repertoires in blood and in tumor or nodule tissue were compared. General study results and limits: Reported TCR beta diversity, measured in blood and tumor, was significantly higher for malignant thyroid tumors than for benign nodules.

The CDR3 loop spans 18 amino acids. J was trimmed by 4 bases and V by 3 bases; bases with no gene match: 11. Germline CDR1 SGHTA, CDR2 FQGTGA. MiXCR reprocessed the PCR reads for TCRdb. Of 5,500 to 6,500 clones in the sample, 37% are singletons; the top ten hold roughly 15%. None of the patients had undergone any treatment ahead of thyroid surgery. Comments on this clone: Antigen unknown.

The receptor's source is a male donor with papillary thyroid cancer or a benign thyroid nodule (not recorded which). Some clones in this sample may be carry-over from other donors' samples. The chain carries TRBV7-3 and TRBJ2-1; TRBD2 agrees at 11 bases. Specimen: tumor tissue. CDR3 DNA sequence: TGTGCCAGCAGCTTCACTTCGCCAGGGACTAGCGGATACAATGAGCAGTTCTTC. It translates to CASSFTSPGTSGYNEQFF.